The source of this T cell receptor beta chain is a study of beta chain features in type 1 diabetes. On the study more broadly: Healthy donors and patients had similar age, gender and cell yields.

The isolated RNA, all of it, was reverse transcribed, so expressed TCRB transcripts were what got sequenced. This table comes from immunoSEQ multiplex PCR, and its TCRdb copy is limited to in-frame clones, with some not included. This sample has 250,000 to 350,000 clones, with approximately 9.9% found just once. The CDR3 is made up of 15 amino acids. Germline loops: CDR1 SGHRS, CDR2 YFSETQ. V dropped 4 bases and J dropped 4; count of bases not matched to a gene: 10. Findings and limits, study-wide: Insertion counts at VDJ junctions were lower in type 1 diabetes patients, who also showed more deletions there. TCRB repertoires of naive, central memory and Treg cells appeared more similar among patients than among healthy donors. Shorter TCRB CDR3s, moderately but significantly so, were found in Type 1 diabetes patients in all four CD4+ subsets.

In this sample, this clone turned up a few times. Its target is not known. This chain uses TRBV5-1 with TRBJ1-1; the match to TRBD1 covers 7 bases. The sequence came from a woman aged 25-40 years in good health. Material for sequencing was naive CD4+ T cells from blood. The CDR3 sequence is CASSGGTVLTTEAFF. CDR3 DNA sequence: TGCGCCAGCAGCGGGGGGACAGTCCTAACCACTGAAGCTTTCTTT. Variable domain in full (rest from reference TRBV5-1 and TRBJ1-1): KAGVTQTPRYLIKTRGQQVTLSCSPISGHRSVSWYQQTPGQGLQFLFEYFSETQRNKGNFPGRFSGRQFSNSRSEMNVSTLELGDSALYLCASSGGTVLTTEAFFGQGTRLTVV.